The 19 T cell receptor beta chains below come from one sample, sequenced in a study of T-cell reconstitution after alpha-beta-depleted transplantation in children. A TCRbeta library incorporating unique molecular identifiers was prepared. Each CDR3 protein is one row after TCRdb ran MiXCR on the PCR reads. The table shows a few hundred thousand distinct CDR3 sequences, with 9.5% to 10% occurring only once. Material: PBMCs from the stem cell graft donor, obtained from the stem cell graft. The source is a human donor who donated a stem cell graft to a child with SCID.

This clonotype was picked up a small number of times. The CDR3, as DNA: TGCAGCGTTGAAGGGCTCGGGGGCGCTGATGGCTACACCTTC. Translated, it gives CSVEGLGGADGYTF. The chain joins TRBV29-1 to TRBJ1-2; a weak D match, TRBD1 (6 bases). Germline V lookup: CDR1 SQVTM, CDR2 ANQGSEA. This CDR3 contains 14 residues. V was shortened by 1 base and J by 6 bases, with 15 bases between the two germline ends.

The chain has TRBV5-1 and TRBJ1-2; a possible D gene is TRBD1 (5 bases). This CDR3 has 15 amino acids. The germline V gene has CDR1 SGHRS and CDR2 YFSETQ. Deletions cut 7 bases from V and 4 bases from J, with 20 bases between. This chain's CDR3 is CASGADPSSGYGYTF. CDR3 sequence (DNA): TGCGCCAGCGGGGCGGACCCCTCATCAGGCTATGGCTACACCTTC.

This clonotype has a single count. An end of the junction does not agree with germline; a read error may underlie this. CDR3 nucleotides: TGCGCCAGCAGTGACGGGGACAGGGCTGAAGCTTTGTTT. This sequence encodes CASSDGDRAEALF. The genes are TRBV10-1 and TRBJ1-1; 9 bases match TRBD1. Germline V gives CDR1 WNHNN, CDR2 SYGVQD (reference sequence). The CDR3 has 13 amino acids.

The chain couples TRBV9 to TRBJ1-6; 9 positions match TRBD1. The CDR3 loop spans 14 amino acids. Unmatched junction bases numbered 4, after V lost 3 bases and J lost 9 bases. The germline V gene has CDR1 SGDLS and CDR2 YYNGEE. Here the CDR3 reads CASSAGQGGSPLHF. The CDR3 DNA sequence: TGTGCCAGCAGCGCGGGACAGGGCGGTTCACCCCTCCACTTT.

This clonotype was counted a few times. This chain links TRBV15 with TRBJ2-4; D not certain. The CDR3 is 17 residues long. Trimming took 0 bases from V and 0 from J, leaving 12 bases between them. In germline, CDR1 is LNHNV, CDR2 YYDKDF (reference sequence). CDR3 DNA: TGTGCCACCAGCAGAGATCAACCCACATTAGCCAAAAACATTCAGTACTTC. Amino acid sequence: CATSRDQPTLAKNIQYF.

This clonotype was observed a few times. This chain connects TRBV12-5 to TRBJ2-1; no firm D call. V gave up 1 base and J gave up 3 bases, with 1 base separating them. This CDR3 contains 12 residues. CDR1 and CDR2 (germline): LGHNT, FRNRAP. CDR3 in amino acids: CASGLDYNEQFF. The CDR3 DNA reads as TGTGCTAGTGGTTTGGACTACAATGAGCAGTTCTTC.

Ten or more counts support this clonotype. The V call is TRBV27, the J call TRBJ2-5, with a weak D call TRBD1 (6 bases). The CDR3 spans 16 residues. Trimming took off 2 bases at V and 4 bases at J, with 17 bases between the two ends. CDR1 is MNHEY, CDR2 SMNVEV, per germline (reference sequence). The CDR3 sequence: CASSLTGWRITETQYF. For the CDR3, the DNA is TGTGCCAGCAGTTTAACAGGGTGGAGGATAACAGAGACCCAGTACTTC.

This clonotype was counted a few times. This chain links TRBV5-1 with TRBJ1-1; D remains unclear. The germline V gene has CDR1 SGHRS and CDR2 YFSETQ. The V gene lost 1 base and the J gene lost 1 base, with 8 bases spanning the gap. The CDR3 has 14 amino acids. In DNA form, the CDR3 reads TGCGCCAGCAGCTTGAGGAGCACGAACACTGAAGCTTTCTTT. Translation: CASSLRSTNTEAFF.

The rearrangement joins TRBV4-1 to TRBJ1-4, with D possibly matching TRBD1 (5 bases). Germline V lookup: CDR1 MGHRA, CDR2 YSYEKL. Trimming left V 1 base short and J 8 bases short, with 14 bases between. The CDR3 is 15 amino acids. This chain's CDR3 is CASSQVEGAWEKLFF. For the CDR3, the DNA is TGCGCCAGCAGCCAAGTAGAAGGGGCATGGGAAAAACTGTTTTTT.

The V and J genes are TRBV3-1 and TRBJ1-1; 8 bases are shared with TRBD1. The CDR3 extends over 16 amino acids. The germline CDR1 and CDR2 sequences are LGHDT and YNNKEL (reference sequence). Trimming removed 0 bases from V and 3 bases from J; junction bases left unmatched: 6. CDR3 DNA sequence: TGTGCCAGCAGCCAAGAGGACAGGGAGGGTGACACTGAAGCTTTCTTT. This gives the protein CASSQEDREGDTEAFF.

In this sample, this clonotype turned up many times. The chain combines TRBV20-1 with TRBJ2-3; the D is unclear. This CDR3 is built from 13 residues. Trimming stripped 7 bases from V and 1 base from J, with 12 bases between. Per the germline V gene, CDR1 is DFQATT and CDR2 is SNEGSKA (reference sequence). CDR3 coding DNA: TGCAGTGGGCTTACCGGCCGCACAGATACGCAGTATTTT. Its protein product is CSGLTGRTDTQYF.

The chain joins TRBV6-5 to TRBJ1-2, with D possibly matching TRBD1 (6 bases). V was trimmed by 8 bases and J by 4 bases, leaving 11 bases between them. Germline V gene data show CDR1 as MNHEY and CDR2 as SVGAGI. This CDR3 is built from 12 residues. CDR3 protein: CASQDSVYGYTF. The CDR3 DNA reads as TGTGCCAGCCAGGACAGTGTCTATGGCTACACCTTC.

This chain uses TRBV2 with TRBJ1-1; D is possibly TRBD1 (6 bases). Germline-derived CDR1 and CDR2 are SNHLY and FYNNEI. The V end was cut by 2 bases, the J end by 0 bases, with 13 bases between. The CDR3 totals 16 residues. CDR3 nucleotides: TGTGCCAGCAGTGAACAGGGCCCAGGGGTGAACACTGAAGCTTTCTTT. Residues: CASSEQGPGVNTEAFF.

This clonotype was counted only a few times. The CDR3 here is CSVARDANYGYTF. The CDR3 DNA reads TGCAGCGTTGCCAGGGATGCTAACTATGGCTACACCTTC. The chain combines TRBV29-1 with TRBJ1-2; maybe TRBD1 (5 bases). Germline V gene sequence: CDR1 SQVTM, CDR2 ANQGSEA. The V gene lost 4 bases and the J gene lost 0 bases, with 9 bases spanning the gap. CDR3 length: 13 residues.

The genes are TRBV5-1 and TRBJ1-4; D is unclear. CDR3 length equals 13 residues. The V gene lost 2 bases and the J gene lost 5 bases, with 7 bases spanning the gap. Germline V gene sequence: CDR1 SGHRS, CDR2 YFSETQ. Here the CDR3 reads CASSFEVNEKLFF. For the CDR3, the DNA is TGCGCCAGCAGCTTCGAAGTAAATGAAAAACTGTTTTTT.

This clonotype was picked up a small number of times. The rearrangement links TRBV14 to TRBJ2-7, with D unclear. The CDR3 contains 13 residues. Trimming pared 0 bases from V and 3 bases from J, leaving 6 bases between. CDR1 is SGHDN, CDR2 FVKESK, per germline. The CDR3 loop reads CASSQDYNYEQYF. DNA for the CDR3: TGTGCCAGCAGCCAAGACTACAACTACGAGCAGTACTTC.

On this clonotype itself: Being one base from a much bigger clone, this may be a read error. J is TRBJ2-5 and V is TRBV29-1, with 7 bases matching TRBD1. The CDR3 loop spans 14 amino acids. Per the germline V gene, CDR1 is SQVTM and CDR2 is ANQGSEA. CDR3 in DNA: TGCAGCGTTGAAGATAGTCGGATCGGAGACAGGGCCAATTTC. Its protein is CSVEDSRIGDRANF.

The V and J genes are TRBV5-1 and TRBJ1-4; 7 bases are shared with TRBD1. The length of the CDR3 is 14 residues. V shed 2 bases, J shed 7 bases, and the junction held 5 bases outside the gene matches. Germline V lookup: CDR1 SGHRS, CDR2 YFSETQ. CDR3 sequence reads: CASSLKGAGEKLFF. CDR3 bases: TGCGCCAGCAGCTTAAAGGGGGCGGGTGAAAAACTGTTTTTT.

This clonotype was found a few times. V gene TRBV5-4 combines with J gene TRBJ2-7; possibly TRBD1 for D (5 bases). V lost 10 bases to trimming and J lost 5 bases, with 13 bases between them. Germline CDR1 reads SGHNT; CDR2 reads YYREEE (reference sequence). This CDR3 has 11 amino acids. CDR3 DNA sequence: TGTGCCTACAGGAGCCCCAACGAGCAGTACTTC. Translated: CAYRSPNEQYF.